These 10 T cell receptor beta chains came from one sample sequenced in a study of cytomegalovirus exposure and HLA in healthy donors. Primers for the PCR totalled 60 Vbeta and 13 Jbeta. Only in-frame clones appear in the TCRdb table, and some are missing; sequencing was by immunoSEQ multiplex PCR. The repertoire includes 270,000 or so clones, 86% of them detected once, and 3.5% to 4.5% sits in the top ten. Specimen: PBMCs. Receptor source: a man aged 35 to 55 in good health and CMV-seropositive.

The chain recombines TRBV9 with TRBJ2-1, with a weak D call TRBD1 (5 bases). Germline CDR1 SGDLS, CDR2 YYNGEE. CDR3 length equals 16 residues. V was clipped by 5 bases and J by 0 bases, with 15 bases between them. The CDR3 DNA sequence: TGTGCCAGCAGTGACCCGACAGAATCCTCCTACAATGAGCAGTTCTTC. It codes for CASSDPTESSYNEQFF.

This chain links TRBV19 with TRBJ1-2; tentatively, D is TRBD1 (6 bases). This CDR3 region has 13 residues. In germline, CDR1 is LNHDA, CDR2 SQIVND (reference sequence). V lost 3 bases and J lost 2, with 7 bases in between. The DNA of the CDR3 is TGTGCCAGTAGTATTGACAGGAACTATGGCTACACCTTC. It yields the protein CASSIDRNYGYTF.

The chain is built from TRBV5-1 and TRBJ2-7; TRBD1 aligns across 10 bases. This CDR3 contains 14 residues. Germline CDR1 is SGHRS and CDR2 is YFSETQ. V lost 7 bases, J lost 2 bases, and 6 bases stayed unmatched. For the CDR3, the DNA is TGCGCCAGCCGATTGACAGGGGGCACCTACGAGCAGTACTTC. Protein: CASRLTGGTYEQYF.

This rearrangement joins TRBV28 to TRBJ2-7; 10 bases agree with TRBD1. Looked up from germline, CDR1 is MDHEN and CDR2 is SYDVKM. The CDR3 length is 15 residues. V gave up 2 bases and J gave up 6 bases; unmatched junction bases: 7. In DNA form, the CDR3 reads TGTGCCAGCAGTTTAGGAGGGACAGGGGTCCCCGAGCAGTACTTC. Protein sequence: CASSLGGTGVPEQYF.

The chain is built from TRBV21-1 and TRBJ2-2; TRBD2, the table's D call, was not compared with the DNA. TRBV21-1 is flagged as a pseudogene. The CDR3 runs 18 residues. CDR3 DNA sequence: TGTGCCAGCAGGGACCTACTAGCGGGAGGGCCGGGCACCGGGGAGCTGTTTTTT. Its protein product is CASRDLLAGGPGTGELFF.

CDR3 in DNA: TGTGCCAGTAGTACCCTGGACAGCGGCAATCAGCCCCAGCATTTT. This gives the protein CASSTLDSGNQPQHF. The V gene is TRBV19, the J gene TRBJ1-5, with D possibly being TRBD1 (6 bases). CDR3 length equals 15 residues. CDR1 LNHDA and CDR2 SQIVND come from the germline V gene (reference sequence). Trimming cost V 4 bases and J 2 bases, with 12 bases left between them.

The V gene is TRBV7-2, the J gene TRBJ2-7; the D is unclear. The CDR3 runs to 18 residues. Looked up from germline, CDR1 is SGHTA and CDR2 is FQGNSA. V was pared by 5 bases and J by 2 bases, with 25 bases between. The CDR3 coding sequence is TGTGCCAGCAGCCTCTTGAAATACGCTAGTTCAACCCCCTACGAGCAGTACTTC. This sequence encodes CASSLLKYASSTPYEQYF.

V usage is TRBV27 and J usage is TRBJ2-7; 8 bases agree with TRBD1. V was pared by 4 bases and J by 3 bases, with 8 bases of the junction left unmatched. The CDR3 has 15 amino acids. The germline V gene has CDR1 MNHEY and CDR2 SMNVEV (reference sequence). The CDR3 spells CASSSQRTGFYEQYF. The CDR3 bases are TGTGCCAGCAGTTCGCAGCGGACAGGGTTCTACGAGCAGTACTTC.

This clone appeared a few times. This sample also contains other DNA sequences that code for the same CDR3. The chain joins TRBV7-2 to TRBJ1-1; no clear D. The ends were cut back, 4 bases at V and 0 bases at J, with 6 bases in the middle. The CDR3 has 13 residues. Germline V gene data show CDR1 as SGHTA and CDR2 as FQGNSA. CDR3 amino acids: CASSSTVNTEAFF. As DNA, the CDR3 is TGTGCCAGCAGCTCAACAGTGAACACTGAAGCTTTCTTT.

This chain's CDR3 is CASSLAEVMGSVSNIQYF. The DNA of the CDR3 is TGTGCCAGCAGCTTGGCGGAGGTGATGGGCTCTGTGTCAAACATTCAGTACTTC. This chain connects TRBV5-8 to TRBJ2-4, with D perhaps matching TRBD2 (5 bases). CDR1 and CDR2 from the germline V gene are SGHTS and YDEGEE. The CDR3 extends over 18 amino acids. Deletions cut 0 bases from V and 6 bases from J, with 22 bases between.